This T cell receptor (beta chain) was sequenced during a study of early T cells in non-severe SARS-CoV-2 infection. Study as a whole: Sequencing was performed on bulk RNA from unsorted whole blood, leaving chains unpaired. Study-wide results and caveats: Lookups in VDJdb leaned toward anti-spike CD8 responses and missed private and CD4 specificities.

The CDR3 extends over 13 amino acids. The V segment lost 10 bases and the J segment 3 bases; nucleotides outside the gene matches: 8. Germline V gives CDR1 LNHDA, CDR2 SQIVND (reference sequence). Individual cDNA molecules each received unique molecular identifiers attached to them. One entry per CDR3 protein, called by TCRdb with MiXCR from the 5' RACE reads. The data hold roughly 45,000 distinct CDR3 sequences, with about 4.6% observed a single time. This clonotype appeared many times. Its antigen is unidentified. The J gene is TRBJ1-2, the V gene TRBV19; 7 bases line up with TRBD1. This clonotype was sampled from an adult who was a healthcare worker with PCR-confirmed SARS-CoV-2 infection or an uninfected control (not recorded which). The source material was whole blood. As DNA, the CDR3 is TGTGCCACCAACAGGGGCAGCTACTATGGCTACACCTTC. It codes for CATNRGSYYGYTF. Full variable domain (remainder filled in from reference TRBV19 and TRBJ1-2): DGGITQSPKYLFRKEGQNVTLSCEQNLNHDAMYWYRQDPGQGLRLIYYSQIVNDFQKGDIAEGYSVSREKKESFPLTVTSAQKNPTAFYLCATNRGSYYGYTFGSGTRLTVV.